Shown below are 25 T cell receptor beta chains from a single sample sequenced in a study of shared clonotypes between healthy human individuals. Sequenced by immunoSEQ multiplex PCR; TCRdb stores in-frame clones only, minus some. The data show approximately 480,000 clones, roughly 85% seen once. Input material: PBMCs. These receptors all stem from a middle-aged woman in good health. Some clones in this sample may be carry-over from other donors' samples.

Comments on this clone: This likely came from a read error, as a far larger clone is one base away. The chain links TRBV27 to TRBJ1-1; no reliable D call. Deletions cut 5 bases from V and 3 bases from J, with 13 bases between. The CDR3 has 14 residues. The germline gives CDR1 MNHEY, CDR2 SMNVEV (reference sequence). The CDR3 here is CASSRRYSDTEAFF. The CDR3 nucleotides read TGTGCCAGCAGTAGAAGGTACAGCGACACTGAAGCTTTCTTT.

The rearrangement links TRBV30 to TRBJ2-7, with D unresolved. Between the trimmed V and J ends, which lost 5 bases and 7 bases, there was a span of 15 bases. The CDR3 is made up of 12 amino acids. The germline V gene encodes CDR1 GTSNPN and CDR2 SVGIG (reference sequence). The CDR3 nucleotides are TGTGCCTGGCACCGAGACATAAATGAGCAGTACTTC. It is translated as CAWHRDINEQYF.

CDR3 nucleotides: TGCGCCAGCAGGAGACTAGCGGACACCTACAATGAGCAGTTCTTC. It is translated as CASRRLADTYNEQFF. The V and J genes are TRBV10-2 and TRBJ2-1; 9 bases agree with TRBD2. Germline lookup yields CDR1 WSHSY and CDR2 SAAADI. Trimming at V came to 6 bases and at J to 2 bases, leaving 5 bases not matched to a gene. The CDR3 contains 15 residues.

The CDR3 DNA is TGCGCCAGCAGCCCGCTTGAGGGGCGGAACACTGAAGCTTTCTTT. Translated: CASSPLEGRNTEAFF. The chain carries TRBV5-1 and TRBJ1-1; D is perhaps TRBD1 (5 bases). Germline assignment: CDR1 SGHRS and CDR2 YFSETQ. The CDR3 extends over 15 amino acids. The V end lost 4 bases, the J end lost 1 base, and 14 bases lay between the germline ends.

The V call is TRBV27, the J call TRBJ2-7; D is tentatively TRBD1 or TRBD2 (5 bases each). The CDR3 is 15 amino acids. Germline assignment: CDR1 MNHEY and CDR2 SMNVEV (reference sequence). V gave up 1 base and J gave up 1 base, with 11 bases separating them. CDR3 in DNA: TGTGCCAGCAGTTTATGGGACGGTAGATCCTACGAGCAGTACTTC. Translating gives CASSLWDGRSYEQYF.

This chain joins TRBV28 and TRBJ2-3; 12 nucleotides align to TRBD2. In germline, CDR1 is MDHEN, CDR2 SYDVKM. The CDR3 sequence is 15 residues long. V was pared by 5 bases and J by 4 bases, with 4 bases of the junction left unmatched. The CDR3 DNA sequence: TGTGCCAGCAGTCTAGCGGGAGGGCGGGCAGATACGCAGTATTTT. This encodes CASSLAGGRADTQYF.

This sequence joins TRBV7-2 and TRBJ2-3; no definite D call. Germline CDR1 reads SGHTA; CDR2 reads FQGNSA. CDR3 size: 15 residues. V lost 5 bases to trimming and J lost 2 bases, with 14 bases between them. The CDR3 DNA is TGTGCCAGCAGCCCCTTAGGTACCCACACAGATACGCAGTATTTT. Translating gives CASSPLGTHTDTQYF. Complete variable domain (other parts from reference TRBV7-2 and TRBJ2-3): GAGVSQSPSNKVTEKGKDVELRCDPISGHTALYWYRQSLGQGLEFLIYFQGNSAPDKSGLPSDRFSAERTGGSVSTLTIQRTQQEDSAVYLCASSPLGTHTDTQYFGPGTRLTVL.

The genes are TRBV28 and TRBJ1-1; TRBD1 matches at 8 bases. Unmatched junction bases numbered 4, after V lost 10 bases and J lost 0 bases. Germline V gene data show CDR1 as MDHEN and CDR2 as SYDVKM. The CDR3 runs to 13 residues. The DNA for the CDR3 is TGTGCCACTAAGACAGGGGTGAACACTGAAGCTTTCTTT. Its protein product is CATKTGVNTEAFF.

This clone was seen a few times. Additional DNA sequences in this sample encode the identical CDR3. The chain uses TRBV7-9 and TRBJ1-2, with D possibly matching TRBD1 (6 bases). Germline assignment: CDR1 SEHNR and CDR2 FQNEAQ (reference sequence). This CDR3 is 12 amino acids long. V was cut by 5 bases and J by 4 bases, with 8 bases left in between. The CDR3 protein is CASSPDSYGYTF. The CDR3 region has the DNA TGTGCCAGCAGCCCGGACAGCTATGGCTACACCTTC.

The chain joins TRBV11-2 to TRBJ2-1, with 7 bases that match TRBD2. Germline loops: CDR1 SGHAT, CDR2 FQNNGV. The CDR3 loop spans 14 amino acids. Trimming cost V 2 bases and J 8 bases; bases outside gene matches: 6. This CDR3 reads CASSLWDYADEQFF. The CDR3 DNA reads TGTGCCAGCAGCTTATGGGACTATGCGGATGAGCAGTTCTTC.

V gene TRBV7-3 combines with J gene TRBJ2-7, with 7 bases that match TRBD2. The CDR3 spans 15 residues. Germline CDR1 and CDR2: SGHTA and FQGTGA. V dropped 5 bases and J dropped 2; count of bases not matched to a gene: 9. The CDR3 DNA reads TGTGCCAGCAGCCCAGGCGGGACTACCGCCTACGAGCAGTACTTC. This sequence encodes CASSPGGTTAYEQYF.

This clone was found a few times. The chain couples TRBV30 to TRBJ2-7; possible D gene TRBD1, 5 bases. This CDR3 has 11 amino acids. CDR1 is GTSNPN and CDR2 is SVGIG in the germline V gene (reference sequence). V was clipped by 3 bases and J by 4 bases, with 7 bases between them. The CDR3: CAWRDNYEQYF. DNA for the CDR3: TGTGCCTGGAGGGACAATTACGAGCAGTACTTC.

The gene calls are TRBV28 and TRBJ2-3; D is possibly TRBD1 (6 bases). V lost 8 bases, J lost 0 bases, and 9 bases lay in between. The CDR3 runs to 13 residues. Germline values: CDR1 MDHEN, CDR2 SYDVKM. The CDR3: CASGGESTDTQYF. The CDR3 DNA reads TGTGCCAGCGGGGGCGAAAGCACAGATACGCAGTATTTT.

The V gene is TRBV11-2, the J gene TRBJ2-2; TRBD2 matches at 9 bases. With 6 bases clipped from V and 4 bases from J, the junction kept 9 bases outside the gene matches. CDR1 is SGHAT and CDR2 is FQNNGV in the germline V gene. The CDR3 is 16 residues long. CDR3 sequence: CASRSRREGSTGELFF. CDR3 DNA: TGTGCCAGCAGGTCTCGGCGGGAGGGGTCCACCGGGGAGCTGTTTTTT.

This clone was counted at least ten times. The CDR3 region has the DNA TGTGCCAGCAGATACAGGACGGGGGAGCTGTTTTTT. Translating gives CASRYRTGELFF. This rearrangement joins TRBV28 to TRBJ2-2; possible D gene TRBD1, 5 bases. Trimming took 6 bases from V and 8 from J, leaving 10 bases between them. Germline loops: CDR1 MDHEN, CDR2 SYDVKM. This CDR3 has 12 residues.

This clone showed up just a few times. Other DNA sequences in the sample encode the same CDR3. The chain carries TRBV6-5 and TRBJ2-5, with D possibly matching TRBD2 (5 bases). Near its end, the DNA agrees better with TRBJ2-7, so the J call may be wrong. The CDR3 totals 15 residues. CDR1 is MNHEY, CDR2 SVGAGI, per germline. The chain's CDR3 is CASSVSTDSSYEQYF. CDR3 DNA sequence: TGTGCCAGCAGCGTCTCTACGGACTCATCCTACGAGCAGTACTTC.

This clone appeared many times. The chain links TRBV5-1 to TRBJ2-5; perhaps TRBD2 as D (6 bases). This CDR3 is 15 amino acids long. V lost 4 bases and J 9 bases, leaving 22 bases between the germline ends. Germline V CDR1 and CDR2: SGHRS, YFSETQ. The CDR3 is CASSTSFGGGRAQYF. CDR3 nucleotides: TGCGCCAGCAGCACCTCATTCGGGGGTGGAAGGGCCCAGTACTTC.

The chain's CDR3 is CASRGEGGDTQYF. For the CDR3, the DNA is TGTGCCAGCAGGGGGGAGGGCGGAGATACGCAGTATTTT. The chain combines TRBV2 with TRBJ2-3; 7 positions agree with TRBD2. Losses at the gene ends were 6 bases for V and 5 bases for J; bases not matched to a gene: 5. This CDR3 is built from 13 residues. The V gene's germline CDR1 is SNHLY and CDR2 FYNNEI.

The chain couples TRBV30 to TRBJ2-1; D is perhaps TRBD1 (5 bases). The germline V and J ends were trimmed by 4 bases and 4 bases, with 8 bases remaining between them. From germline, CDR1 is GTSNPN and CDR2 SVGIG (reference sequence). The CDR3 runs to 12 residues. The CDR3 DNA follows: TGTGCCTGGACCAGGGATTACAATGAGCAGTTCTTC. It codes for CAWTRDYNEQFF.

The chain uses TRBV10-3 and TRBJ2-1; 8 bases map to TRBD2. V was pared by 7 bases and J by 4 bases, with 9 bases of the junction left unmatched. The CDR3 sequence is 15 residues long. CDR1 and CDR2 (germline): ENHRY, SYGVKD. CDR3 coding DNA: TGTGCCATCAAAAGTACGGGAGGGACGTACAATGAGCAGTTCTTC. As protein: CAIKSTGGTYNEQFF.

The DNA for the CDR3 is TGTGCCAGCAGCTTAGGGCTAGCTTCCTACAATGAGCAGTTCTTC. Translating it yields CASSLGLASYNEQFF. The genes are TRBV7-2 and TRBJ2-1, with D possibly matching TRBD2 (5 bases). The germline CDR1 and CDR2 sequences are SGHTA and FQGNSA. Trimming cost V 1 base and J 1 base, with 8 bases left between them. The CDR3 runs 15 residues.

This chain uses TRBV5-1 with TRBJ2-2; D not resolved. Germline CDR1 and CDR2: SGHRS and YFSETQ. This CDR3 contains 15 residues. Trimming cost V 0 bases and J 2 bases, with 8 bases left between them. The CDR3 sequence: CASSLAADNTGELFF. CDR3 DNA: TGCGCCAGCAGCTTGGCTGCGGACAACACCGGGGAGCTGTTTTTT.

The chain joins TRBV7-6 to TRBJ2-5; no firm D call. The V and J ends lost 3 bases and 1 base respectively, with 6 bases between them. This CDR3 is 13 amino acids long. The germline CDR1 and CDR2 sequences are SGHVS and FNYEAQ. CDR3 nucleotide sequence: TGTGCCAGCAGCTTTGGGCCCCAAGAGACCCAGTACTTC. This gives the protein CASSFGPQETQYF. Combining the CDR3 with reference TRBV7-6 and TRBJ2-5 gives the whole variable domain GAGVSQSPRYKVTKRGQDVALRCDPISGHVSLYWYRQALGQGPEFLTYFNYEAQQDKSGLPNDRFSAERPEGSISTLTIQRTEQRDSAMYRCASSFGPQETQYFGPGTRLLVL.

The chain joins TRBV18 to TRBJ1-2; D is unclear. Trimming took off 4 bases at V and 2 bases at J, with 5 bases between the two ends. Germline CDR1 KGHSH, CDR2 LQKENI. CDR3 length: 12 amino acids. CDR3 protein: CASSLGNYGYTF. The DNA of the CDR3 is TGTGCCAGCTCACTGGGAAACTATGGCTACACCTTC.

This chain uses TRBV5-1 with TRBJ2-1; 10 bases are a match to TRBD2. The CDR3 contains 15 residues. Looked up from germline, CDR1 is SGHRS and CDR2 is YFSETQ. V shed 3 bases and J 7 bases; nucleotides not matched to a gene: 7. The DNA for the CDR3 is TGCGCCAGCAGCTCTGGCCTAGCGGGAGAAAATGAGCAGTTCTTC. The encoded protein is CASSSGLAGENEQFF. The variable domain in full, with the rest retrieved from reference TRBV5-1 and TRBJ2-1, is KAGVTQTPRYLIKTRGQQVTLSCSPISGHRSVSWYQQTPGQGLQFLFEYFSETQRNKGNFPGRFSGRQFSNSRSEMNVSTLELGDSALYLCASSSGLAGENEQFFGPGTRLTVL.